The clone carrying this TCR beta chain has at least ten counts. As yet, its antigen is unknown. The sample comes from a study of cytomegalovirus exposure and HLA in healthy donors. The donors were in the approximately 130-subject validation cohort; that cohort was separate from the 666-subject first cohort. CDR3 length: 14 amino acids. Looked up from germline, CDR1 is SGHRS and CDR2 is YFSETQ. The V end lost 2 bases, the J end lost 0 bases, and 8 bases lay between the germline ends. Here immunoSEQ multiplex PCR was the method, and the copy in TCRdb shows in-frame clones only, minus some. In the table there are about 140,000 clones, around 86% of which are singletons. Study-wide results and caveats: Using the classifier, cytomegalovirus status was reportedly diagnosed with high specificity and sensitivity. A few CMV-associated chains proved CMV antigen-specific in vitro.

Sequencing was performed on PBMCs. V and J are TRBV5-1 and TRBJ1-1; possible D gene TRBD1, 6 bases. This sequence originates from a man between 18 and 35 years old in good health and CMV-seropositive. The CDR3 DNA is TGCGCCAGCAGCTTCAGGGGTTTGAACACTGAAGCTTTCTTT. Protein sequence: CASSFRGLNTEAFF.